One TCR beta chain is described in this entry. What it recognizes is unknown. The CDR3 end is not reached by the read, which stops 3 residues before it; the germline J gene fills it in. Sequencing used immunoSEQ multiplex PCR; TCRdb keeps in-frame clones, though not all of them. The sample presents around 29,000 clones, none singletons. The data are from a study of T cell clonality in common variable immunodeficiency. Findings of the study overall: Shared TCRbeta clones were fewer between CVID subjects than controls. CVID subjects showed higher TCRbeta clonality than healthy controls. Fewer deletions and N-nucleotide insertions were reportedly seen in common variable immunodeficiency TCR beta sequences.

Germline CDR1 is LNHDA and CDR2 is SQIVND (reference sequence). The CDR3 runs 17 residues. The germline V and J ends were trimmed by 1 base and 3 bases, with 19 bases remaining between them. Most patients and controls had Caucasian heritage. The genes are TRBV19 and TRBJ2-7; perhaps TRBD1 as D (5 bases). The TCR comes from a person between 18 and 75 years old in good health. The sequencing sample was made of peripheral blood mononuclear cells. CDR3 sequence reads: CASSIVPPTDSFYEQYF. The part of the CDR3 DNA that was read is TGTGCCAGTAGTATAGTTCCCCCAACTGACAGCTTCTACGAG. Together with reference TRBV19 and TRBJ2-7, the CDR3 gives the full variable domain: DGGITQSPKYLFRKEGQNVTLSCEQNLNHDAMYWYRQDPGQGLRLIYYSQIVNDFQKGDIAEGYSVSREKKESFPLTVTSAQKNPTAFYLCASSIVPPTDSFYEQYFGPGTRLTVT.